A single sample gave rise to the 31 T cell receptor beta chains below, sequenced in a study of shared clonotypes between healthy human individuals. Clones were sequenced by immunoSEQ multiplex PCR, and TCRdb holds only the in-frame ones, with some missing. The data hold about 2.1 million clones, with just over 90% observed a single time. Naive-designated CD8 cells lacked CD45RO, were positively enriched for CCR7, and omitted terminally differentiated effector memory CD45RA+ cells. Sequencing used naive CD8+ T cells from PBMCs. All receptors come from a man aged 18 to 29 in good health. Some clones in this sample may be carry-over from other donors' samples.

J is TRBJ2-7 and V is TRBV6-1, with TRBD2 identical over 8 bases. Per the germline V gene, CDR1 is MNHNS and CDR2 is SASEGT. J lost 2 bases, V lost 10 bases, and 10 bases had no gene match. The CDR3 extends over 14 amino acids. The CDR3 DNA is TGTGCCACCCGACCACTAGCGGAACCCTACGAGCAGTACTTC. Protein product: CATRPLAEPYEQYF.

The rearrangement links TRBV7-2 to TRBJ2-1; D assignment may be TRBD1 or TRBD2 (5 bases each). The CDR3 has 16 residues. Trimming took 5 bases from V and 6 from J, leaving 20 bases between them. CDR1 and CDR2 (germline): SGHTA, FQGNSA. CDR3 sequence: CASSPRDPSAGNEQFF. In nucleotides, the CDR3 is TGTGCCAGCAGCCCTCGGGACCCCAGCGCGGGCAATGAGCAGTTCTTC.

The chain carries TRBV11-2 and TRBJ2-3; D perhaps matches TRBD2 (6 bases). The CDR3 has 15 amino acids. Germline loops: CDR1 SGHAT, CDR2 FQNNGV. With 3 bases removed from V and 7 bases from J, the gap between germline ends came to 17 bases. Here the CDR3 DNA reads TGTGCCAGCAGCTTGACCGGGACTCCCCTTCATACGCAGTATTTT. This codes for CASSLTGTPLHTQYF.

This chain joins TRBV27 and TRBJ2-2; 8 nucleotides align to TRBD1. Trimming removed 5 bases from V and 5 bases from J; junction bases left unmatched: 10. CDR3 length equals 16 residues. Germline CDR1 MNHEY, CDR2 SMNVEV (reference sequence). The CDR3 loop is CASSQGQGGETGELFF. The CDR3 DNA reads as TGTGCCAGCAGTCAAGGACAGGGCGGGGAAACCGGGGAGCTGTTTTTT.

V usage is TRBV7-6 and J usage is TRBJ1-4; no clear D. CDR1 SGHVS and CDR2 FNYEAQ come from the germline V gene. This CDR3 has 11 amino acids. V was pared by 6 bases and J by 7 bases, with 6 bases between. Here the CDR3 reads CASSSGEKLFF. The DNA for the CDR3 is TGTGCCAGCAGTTCTGGTGAAAAACTGTTTTTT.

The chain uses TRBV4-3 and TRBJ1-1, with D unclear. Trimming removed 0 bases at V and 5 bases at J, with 13 bases between. CDR1 is LGHNA and CDR2 is YSLEER in the germline V gene. This CDR3 has 15 amino acids. Written as DNA, the CDR3 is TGCGCCAGCAGCCAAGATAAAGTGGGTCGTACTGAAGCTTTCTTT. The encoded protein is CASSQDKVGRTEAFF.

The rearrangement links TRBV4-1 to TRBJ1-5; tentative D call: TRBD1 (5 bases). The CDR3 is made up of 18 amino acids. The germline CDR1 and CDR2 sequences are MGHRA and YSYEKL. Trimming stripped 4 bases from V and 0 bases from J, with 19 bases between. CDR3 sequence reads: CASSRVDRGVDSNQPQHF. The CDR3 DNA reads as TGCGCCAGCAGCCGGGTCGACAGAGGGGTTGATAGCAATCAGCCCCAGCATTTT.

The genes are TRBV30 and TRBJ2-7; weak D call: TRBD1 (6 bases). V dropped 6 bases and J dropped 0 bases, with 12 bases sitting between them. This CDR3 is built from 13 residues. CDR1 is GTSNPN, CDR2 SVGIG, per germline (reference sequence). This CDR3 is CACYRDISYEQYF. In DNA, the CDR3 is TGTGCCTGCTACAGGGACATCTCCTACGAGCAGTACTTC.

On this clone itself: The sample carries other DNA sequences with the same CDR3. V is TRBV18 and J is TRBJ2-1, with a possible D match to TRBD1 (6 bases). The germline V gene has CDR1 KGHSH and CDR2 LQKENI. The CDR3 has 11 amino acids. Trimming took off 3 bases at V and 10 bases at J, with 7 bases between the two ends. The CDR3 region is CASSPGAEQFF. DNA for the CDR3: TGTGCCAGCTCACCGGGGGCCGAGCAGTTCTTC.

This sequence joins TRBV2 and TRBJ2-3; D tentatively fits TRBD1 or TRBD2 (6 bases each). V was trimmed by 10 bases and J by 3 bases, leaving 17 bases between them. The CDR3 contains 14 residues. Germline V gene sequence: CDR1 SNHLY, CDR2 FYNNEI. This CDR3 is CATPEGGTTDTQYF. In DNA, the CDR3 is TGTGCCACCCCGGAGGGGGGAACGACAGATACGCAGTATTTT.

The chain recombines TRBV11-2 with TRBJ1-2; 8 bases line up with TRBD1. V lost 5 bases, J lost 4 bases, and 9 bases stayed unmatched. The CDR3 contains 15 residues. The germline gives CDR1 SGHAT, CDR2 FQNNGV. The CDR3 here is CASSLGQGGGYGYTF. The CDR3 region has the DNA TGTGCCAGCAGCCTTGGACAGGGCGGGGGCTATGGCTACACCTTC.

The chain recombines TRBV27 with TRBJ2-7; a weak D match, TRBD2 (6 bases). With 8 bases removed from V and 3 bases from J, the gap between germline ends came to 20 bases. There are 15 residues in the CDR3. Germline V gene sequence: CDR1 MNHEY, CDR2 SMNVEV (reference sequence). CDR3 in amino acids: CASPEVKGRDYEQYF. As DNA, the CDR3 is TGTGCCAGCCCGGAAGTTAAGGGGCGGGACTACGAGCAGTACTTC.

This chain links TRBV18 with TRBJ2-5, with 7 positions matching TRBD2. With 3 bases clipped from V and 5 bases from J, the junction kept 12 bases outside the gene matches. This CDR3 has 16 residues. Germline V lookup: CDR1 KGHSH, CDR2 LQKENI. CDR3 sequence (DNA): TGTGCCAGCTCACCTACCCAGGGAGGGACCTGGGAGACCCAGTACTTC. Translating it yields CASSPTQGGTWETQYF.

V and J are TRBV9 and TRBJ1-2; D is uncertain. Germline lookup yields CDR1 SGDLS and CDR2 YYNGEE. Trimming left V 0 bases short and J 3 bases short, with 9 bases between. CDR3 length equals 14 residues. CDR3 bases: TGTGCCAGCAGCGTAGGGCTGTCGGACTATGGCTACACCTTC. Residues: CASSVGLSDYGYTF.

DNA of the CDR3: TGTGCCAGCAGATCCACCCCAGGGGGGAGCAATCAGCCCCAGCATTTT. Protein: CASRSTPGGSNQPQHF. The rearrangement links TRBV27 to TRBJ1-5; 7 bases align to TRBD1. Losses at the gene ends were 6 bases for V and 1 base for J; bases not matched to a gene: 9. CDR3 length equals 16 residues. Germline assignment: CDR1 MNHEY and CDR2 SMNVEV (reference sequence).

The chain employs TRBV29-1 and TRBJ2-3, with 8 bases lining up with TRBD2. This CDR3 comprises 14 residues. V dropped 8 bases and J dropped 4; count of bases not matched to a gene: 11. Per the germline V gene, CDR1 is SQVTM and CDR2 is ANQGSEA. The DNA for the CDR3 is TGCAGCACCCAGACTAGCGAGATACCAGATACGCAGTATTTT. As protein: CSTQTSEIPDTQYF.

This chain uses TRBV4-2 with TRBJ2-2; D tentatively reads TRBD1 or TRBD2 (5 bases each). Germline V gives CDR1 LGHNA, CDR2 YNFKEQ. V lost 1 base to trimming and J lost 6 bases, with 24 bases between them. The length of the CDR3 is 19 residues. CDR3 DNA sequence: TGTGCCAGCAGCCAAGCCTCGACGAGGGACGTCCGCGCCGCCGGGGAGCTGTTTTTT. Translated, it gives CASSQASTRDVRAAGELFF.

V is TRBV27 and J is TRBJ2-3; the D gene could be TRBD1 or TRBD2 (6 bases each). Germline V gene lookup returns CDR1 MNHEY and CDR2 SMNVEV (reference sequence). This CDR3 contains 15 residues. The V end lost 0 bases, the J end lost 6 bases, and 13 bases lay between the germline ends. The DNA for the CDR3 is TGTGCCAGCAGTTTATCGGCCGGGGGCTGGGATACGCAGTATTTT. Its protein product is CASSLSAGGWDTQYF.

This chain joins TRBV15 and TRBJ1-4; 10 positions match TRBD1. Germline CDR1 is LNHNV and CDR2 is YYDKDF (reference sequence). This CDR3 spans 18 amino acids. J was trimmed by 7 bases and V by 0 bases; bases with no gene match: 11. The CDR3 nucleotides are TGTGCCACCAGCAGAGATTTCGCTTCCGACAGGGGGCCTGAAAAACTGTTTTTT. It specifies CATSRDFASDRGPEKLFF.

The chain carries TRBV27 and TRBJ2-7; maybe TRBD2 (7 bases). CDR1 is MNHEY, CDR2 SMNVEV, per germline (reference sequence). Trimming took off 5 bases at V and 11 bases at J, with 22 bases between the two ends. This CDR3 is 14 amino acids long. CDR3 nucleotide sequence: TGTGCCAGCAGTCTGGGGGGGCAGGGGATTGGGGAGTACTTC. It yields the protein CASSLGGQGIGEYF.

This clone was detected only once. This chain joins TRBV29-1 and TRBJ2-5; possibly TRBD1 for D (6 bases). Judging by the DNA end, TRBJ2-7 fits better; the J call may be wrong. The CDR3 runs 14 residues. Germline V CDR1 and CDR2: SQVTM, ANQGSEA. CDR3 sequence reads: CSVEKRGSSYEQYF. In nucleotides, the CDR3 is TGCAGCGTTGAAAAAAGGGGGAGTTCCTACGAGCAGTACTTC.

This chain joins TRBV11-2 and TRBJ1-2, with unresolved D. Per the germline V gene, CDR1 is SGHAT and CDR2 is FQNNGV. V lost 5 bases to trimming and J lost 6 bases, with 4 bases between them. The CDR3 covers 10 residues. The CDR3: CASSPDGYTF. The CDR3 nucleotides read TGTGCCAGCAGCCCGGATGGCTACACCTTC.

The V and J genes are TRBV27 and TRBJ2-7, with 12 bases aligning to TRBD2. Unmatched junction bases numbered 3, after V lost 9 bases and J lost 0 bases. Germline V gene data show CDR1 as MNHEY and CDR2 as SMNVEV (reference sequence). The CDR3 sequence is 14 residues long. The CDR3: CASGLAGSSYEQYF. In nucleotides, the CDR3 is TGTGCCAGTGGACTAGCGGGATCCTCCTACGAGCAGTACTTC.

The chain links TRBV7-7 to TRBJ2-3; D is unresolved. CDR3 length: 13 amino acids. Per germline, CDR1 SSHAT and CDR2 FNYEAQ (reference sequence). Deletions cut 5 bases from V and 0 bases from J, with 6 bases between. CDR3 protein: CASSPGSTDTQYF. The CDR3 region has the DNA TGTGCCAGCAGCCCGGGCAGCACAGATACGCAGTATTTT.

V is TRBV5-5 and J is TRBJ2-7; 7 nucleotides agree with TRBD2. CDR3 length equals 14 residues. The germline gives CDR1 SGHKS, CDR2 YYEKEE (reference sequence). Losses at the gene ends were 2 bases for V and 2 bases for J; bases not matched to a gene: 4. The CDR3 bases are TGTGCCAGCAGCTTTTCAAGCGGGGCCTACGAGCAGTACTTC. Its protein product is CASSFSSGAYEQYF.

The V call is TRBV10-3, the J call TRBJ2-7, with 11 bases fitting TRBD1. Germline values: CDR1 ENHRY, CDR2 SYGVKD. V gave up 6 bases and J gave up 3 bases; unmatched junction bases: 7. The CDR3 spans 15 residues. CDR3 nucleotide sequence: TGTGCCATCAGCGAGCCTGGGACAGGGGGCTACGAGCAGTACTTC. It translates to CAISEPGTGGYEQYF.

Note on this clone: The same CDR3 is also encoded by other DNA sequences in this sample. This chain links TRBV6-5 with TRBJ2-2; D uncertain. CDR1 and CDR2 (germline): MNHEY, SVGAGI. Trimming took 2 bases from V and 5 from J, leaving 6 bases between them. The CDR3 sequence is 13 residues long. For the CDR3, the DNA is TGTGCCAGCAGTTACATTGATACCGGGGAGCTGTTTTTT. Protein: CASSYIDTGELFF.

The chain combines TRBV9 with TRBJ1-1; D gene unclear. This CDR3 spans 12 amino acids. V was pared by 1 base and J by 7 bases, with 8 bases between. The germline gives CDR1 SGDLS, CDR2 YYNGEE. CDR3 in amino acids: CASSVYGGEAFF. In DNA, the CDR3 is TGTGCCAGCAGCGTATACGGCGGTGAAGCTTTCTTT.

Here the CDR3 reads CASSLRDPYQPQHF. CDR3 in DNA: TGTGCCAGCAGTCTCCGGGACCCCTATCAGCCCCAGCATTTT. This sequence joins TRBV27 and TRBJ1-5; D is possibly TRBD1 (5 bases). V was trimmed by 5 bases and J by 5 bases, leaving 13 bases between them. This CDR3 region has 14 residues. Germline V CDR1 and CDR2: MNHEY, SMNVEV (reference sequence).

This clone was observed a single time. V usage is TRBV28 and J usage is TRBJ1-1, with a weak D call TRBD1 (5 bases). This CDR3 contains 14 residues. The V gene's germline CDR1 is MDHEN and CDR2 SYDVKM. Trimming shortened V by 2 bases and J by 13 bases, and 20 bases separated the two germline ends. CDR3: CASSLKAAGLPLFF. In nucleotides, the CDR3 is TGTGCCAGCAGTTTAAAGGCCGCAGGGTTGCCGCTTTTCTTT.

V usage is TRBV19 and J usage is TRBJ2-5; 10 bases are a match to TRBD2. The junction had 11 bases not matched to a gene; V was cut back by 8 bases and J by 5 bases. This CDR3 is built from 15 residues. Germline V gives CDR1 LNHDA, CDR2 SQIVND (reference sequence). The CDR3 DNA sequence: TGTGCCAGTCGATTAGCGGGAGGAGACTGGGAGACCCAGTACTTC. Translating it yields CASRLAGGDWETQYF.